The T cell receptor beta chain under discussion was sequenced for a study of blood T cell repertoires in COVID-19. At the level of the study: From T cells, B-cell-depleted T cells, or PBMCs came the material, which was cDNA or gDNA.

Data came from immunoSEQ multiplex PCR; TCRdb stores just in-frame clones and leaves some out. The data hold a few hundred thousand clones, with more than 75% observed a single time. CDR3 size: 14 residues. Germline values: CDR1 LGHDT, CDR2 YNNKEL (reference sequence). Trimming removed 8 bases at V and 5 bases at J, with 18 bases between. This receptor was taken from a man older than 75 with acute or convalescent COVID-19. The sample was peripheral blood. The chain carries TRBV3-1 (or the pseudogene TRBV3-2) and TRBJ1-1; no clear D gene. In DNA form, the CDR3 reads TGTGCCAGCTCCAAAGAACTTGCGGGTACTGAAGCTTTCTTT. Translating it yields CASSKELAGTEAFF.